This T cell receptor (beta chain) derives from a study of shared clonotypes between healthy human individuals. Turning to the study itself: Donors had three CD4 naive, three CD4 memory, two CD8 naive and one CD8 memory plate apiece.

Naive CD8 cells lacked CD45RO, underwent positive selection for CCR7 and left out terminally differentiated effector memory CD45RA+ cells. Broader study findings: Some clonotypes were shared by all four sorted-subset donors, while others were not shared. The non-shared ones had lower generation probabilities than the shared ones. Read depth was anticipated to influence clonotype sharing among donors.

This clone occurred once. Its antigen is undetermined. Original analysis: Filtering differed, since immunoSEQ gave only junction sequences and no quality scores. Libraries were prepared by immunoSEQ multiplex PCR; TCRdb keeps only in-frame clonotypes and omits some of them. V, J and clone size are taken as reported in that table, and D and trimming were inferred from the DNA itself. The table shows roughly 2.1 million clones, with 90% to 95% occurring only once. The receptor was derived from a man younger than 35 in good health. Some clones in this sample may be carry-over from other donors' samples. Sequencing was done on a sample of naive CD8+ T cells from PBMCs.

The CDR3 is CASSSLIGQGTDEQYF. For the CDR3, the DNA is TGTGCCAGCAGCTCACTAATCGGACAGGGGACTGACGAGCAGTACTTC. The V and J genes are TRBV7-9 and TRBJ2-7; TRBD1 matches 9 bases. The trim removed 4 bases at V and 5 bases at J, leaving 12 bases unmatched. This CDR3 is built from 16 residues. Germline CDR1 and CDR2: SEHNR and FQNEAQ (reference sequence). Full variable domain (remainder filled in from reference TRBV7-9 and TRBJ2-7): DTGVSQNPRHKITKRGQNVTFRCDPISEHNRLYWYRQTLGQGPEFLTYFQNEAQLEKSRLLSDRFSAERPKGSFSTLEIQRTEQGDSAMYLCASSSLIGQGTDEQYFGPGTRLTVT.